Following are 11 T cell receptor beta chains from one sample sequenced in a study of cytomegalovirus exposure and HLA in healthy donors (dated by TCRdb to 2015 to 2018). Library preparation used the immunoSEQ multiplex PCR assay. For the multiplex PCR, a mixture combining 60 forward primers for TCR Vbeta segments and 13 reverse primers for TCR Jbeta segments was used. TCRdb's version of the immuneACCESS table is confined to in-frame rearrangements and falls short of the full clone set. An unresolved V gene accounts for under half of the shortfall where checked; the remainder is of unknown origin. In all, the sample holds 150,000 to 200,000 clones, and 75% to 85% of those were seen once. Jointly, the top ten make up around 6.6% of the sample. The sequenced material came from PBMCs. The receptor source for this set is a man aged 45 to 65 in good health and CMV-seropositive.

The V gene is TRBV7-8, the J gene TRBJ2-2, with unresolved D. The CDR3 is 14 amino acids. Trimming pared 2 bases from V and 3 bases from J, leaving 7 bases between. The germline gives CDR1 SGHVS, CDR2 FQNEAQ. CDR3 DNA: TGTGCCAGCAGCTTATTCGGAGACACCGGGGAGCTGTTTTTT. Translated, it gives CASSLFGDTGELFF.

The chain recombines TRBV9 with TRBJ1-4, with D perhaps TRBD1 (6 bases). The germline CDR1 and CDR2 sequences are SGDLS and YYNGEE. The CDR3 covers 19 residues. Trimming took off 0 bases at V and 5 bases at J, with 23 bases between the two ends. CDR3 coding DNA: TGTGCCAGCAGCGTAGCGCCAAACATCCATCGGGGGGCGAATGAAAAACTGTTTTTT. Encoded protein: CASSVAPNIHRGANEKLFF.

This clone appeared once. V is TRBV4-1 and J is TRBJ1-2; 8 bases map to TRBD1. CDR3 length equals 15 residues. The V and J ends lost 1 base and 4 bases, in that order; junction bases with no gene match: 5. CDR1 is MGHRA, CDR2 YSYEKL, per germline. CDR3 bases: TGCGCCAGCAGCCAAGTAACAGGGGGGCCCTATGGCTACACCTTC. Translated, it gives CASSQVTGGPYGYTF.

The rearrangement links TRBV6-1 to TRBJ1-2; 7 bases fit TRBD1. Germline loops: CDR1 MNHNS, CDR2 SASEGT. The CDR3 has 15 amino acids. V lost 3 bases and J lost 4; bases outside the gene matches: 8. CDR3 DNA sequence: TGTGCCAGCAGTGAGGGGGACAGCCTCATCTATGGCTACACCTTC. It specifies CASSEGDSLIYGYTF.

In this sample, this clone turned up a few times. One end of the junction does not line up with germline, which may come from a read error. The genes are TRBV7-9 and TRBJ2-1; 16 bases match TRBD2. Germline V gene sequence: CDR1 SEHNR, CDR2 FQNEAQ (reference sequence). CDR3 length equals 18 residues. In nucleotides, the CDR3 is TGTTCCAGCAGCTCCGGGGGACTAGCGGGAGGGGGGTTCGGTGGGCAGTTCTTC. Translation gives CSSSSGGLAGGGFGGQFF.

The genes are TRBV5-1 and TRBJ2-2; tentatively, D is TRBD1 (6 bases). Germline V gene data show CDR1 as SGHRS and CDR2 as YFSETQ. The V and J ends lost 2 bases and 0 bases respectively, with 11 bases between them. The CDR3 runs 16 residues. CDR3 protein: CASSLQGVANTGELFF. CDR3 DNA: TGCGCCAGCAGCTTACAGGGTGTAGCGAACACCGGGGAGCTGTTTTTT.

This clone is a singleton in its sample. V gene TRBV18 combines with J gene TRBJ1-4; 7 nucleotides match TRBD1. This CDR3 is 13 amino acids long. Germline V gene lookup returns CDR1 KGHSH and CDR2 LQKENI. Germline trimming cut 4 bases from V and 5 bases from J; bases unmatched to any gene: 1. As DNA, the CDR3 is TGTGCCAGCTCACGAGGGGGCAATGAAAAACTGTTTTTT. Encoded protein: CASSRGGNEKLFF.

The chain is built from TRBV14 and TRBJ2-5, with D maybe TRBD2 (6 bases). Germline lookup yields CDR1 SGHDN and CDR2 FVKESK. The CDR3 totals 14 residues. V was pared by 3 bases and J by 7 bases, with 15 bases between. The CDR3 here is CASSHSTRWGTQYF. CDR3 nucleotide sequence: TGTGCCAGCAGCCACTCGACTAGATGGGGGACCCAGTACTTC.

V gene TRBV5-1 combines with J gene TRBJ2-5, with TRBD2 identical over 8 bases. The CDR3 sequence is 18 residues long. V shed 0 bases and J 0 bases; nucleotides not matched to a gene: 10. Germline CDR1 is SGHRS and CDR2 is YFSETQ. CDR3 sequence reads: CASSLAGTRQSYQETQYF. CDR3 in DNA: TGCGCCAGCAGCTTGGCGGGGACTAGACAGTCGTACCAAGAGACCCAGTACTTC.

CDR3 bases: TGTGCCAGCAGCTACCGGAGAGGCACTGAAGCTTTCTTT. Encoded protein: CASSYRRGTEAFF. The chain combines TRBV7-2 with TRBJ1-1; the D is unclear. The V gene lost 4 bases and the J gene lost 4 bases, with 10 bases spanning the gap. This CDR3 region has 13 residues. Germline V lookup: CDR1 SGHTA, CDR2 FQGNSA.

The DNA of the CDR3 is TGTGCCAGCAGCGGGGCTAGCGGAAACACCGGGGAGCTGTTTTTT. Translation: CASSGASGNTGELFF. The chain couples TRBV7-3 to TRBJ2-2; 7 bases line up with TRBD2. The germline V gene encodes CDR1 SGHTA and CDR2 FQGTGA. The CDR3 spans 15 residues. The ends lost 5 bases at V and 2 bases at J; junction bases unmatched: 5.